This T cell receptor beta chain was obtained from a study of OX40 agonist ivuxolimab in advanced cancers. Study information: Patients got intravenous ivuxolimab at 0.01 to 10 mg/kg every 2 weeks. Aged roughly 20 to 79 with a mean of 60 years, they were around 85% male. Overall study findings and caveats: Among the least clonally expanded were partial responders at 0.1-3.0 mg/kg.

Details on this clone: Its antigen is as yet unknown.

Sampling of blood occurred at baseline, cycle 4 day 1, and cycle 7 day 1. Libraries were prepared by immunoSEQ multiplex PCR; TCRdb keeps only in-frame clonotypes and omits some of them. The sample carries roughly 36,000 clones, 60% to 75% recorded once. V dropped 1 base and J dropped 7 bases, with 13 bases sitting between them. The CDR3 runs 15 residues. In germline, CDR1 is SGHTA, CDR2 FQGNSA. Specimen: CD4+ or CD8+ T cells sorted from blood, collected in a trial of the OX40 agonist ivuxolimab. The chain couples TRBV7-2 to TRBJ2-2, with a possible D match to TRBD2 (7 bases). This sequence originates from an adult with an advanced solid tumor such as melanoma, head and neck, liver or kidney cancer. The CDR3 nucleotides are TGTGCCAGCAGCTTAGTTGGGGGGGCCCTCGGGGAGCTGTTTTTT. Its translation is CASSLVGGALGELFF.